This T cell receptor beta chain was retrieved from a study of early T cells in non-severe SARS-CoV-2 infection. Whole-study results and caveats: VDJdb matching favored anti-spike CD8 responses, missing private and CD4 specificities.

This CDR3 comprises 15 residues. Trimming took 4 bases from V and 6 from J; bases not matched to a gene: 11. The germline gives CDR1 WNHNN, CDR2 SYGVQD (reference sequence). Unique molecular identifiers were added to individual cDNA molecules. TCRdb processed the 5' RACE reads anew with MiXCR; each CDR3 protein has one entry. This table has 40,000 to 45,000 distinct CDR3 sequences, approximately 6.5% appearing once. Ten or more counts support this clonotype. Its antigen is currently unknown. The TCR originated in an adult who was a healthcare worker with PCR-confirmed SARS-CoV-2 infection or an uninfected control (not recorded which). The chain employs TRBV10-1 and TRBJ1-1, with 7 bases fitting TRBD1. Sample: whole blood, taken at baseline. The CDR3 sequence: CASSARQGRVAEAFF. The CDR3 nucleotides read TGCGCCAGCAGTGCCCGACAGGGAAGGGTCGCTGAAGCTTTCTTT.